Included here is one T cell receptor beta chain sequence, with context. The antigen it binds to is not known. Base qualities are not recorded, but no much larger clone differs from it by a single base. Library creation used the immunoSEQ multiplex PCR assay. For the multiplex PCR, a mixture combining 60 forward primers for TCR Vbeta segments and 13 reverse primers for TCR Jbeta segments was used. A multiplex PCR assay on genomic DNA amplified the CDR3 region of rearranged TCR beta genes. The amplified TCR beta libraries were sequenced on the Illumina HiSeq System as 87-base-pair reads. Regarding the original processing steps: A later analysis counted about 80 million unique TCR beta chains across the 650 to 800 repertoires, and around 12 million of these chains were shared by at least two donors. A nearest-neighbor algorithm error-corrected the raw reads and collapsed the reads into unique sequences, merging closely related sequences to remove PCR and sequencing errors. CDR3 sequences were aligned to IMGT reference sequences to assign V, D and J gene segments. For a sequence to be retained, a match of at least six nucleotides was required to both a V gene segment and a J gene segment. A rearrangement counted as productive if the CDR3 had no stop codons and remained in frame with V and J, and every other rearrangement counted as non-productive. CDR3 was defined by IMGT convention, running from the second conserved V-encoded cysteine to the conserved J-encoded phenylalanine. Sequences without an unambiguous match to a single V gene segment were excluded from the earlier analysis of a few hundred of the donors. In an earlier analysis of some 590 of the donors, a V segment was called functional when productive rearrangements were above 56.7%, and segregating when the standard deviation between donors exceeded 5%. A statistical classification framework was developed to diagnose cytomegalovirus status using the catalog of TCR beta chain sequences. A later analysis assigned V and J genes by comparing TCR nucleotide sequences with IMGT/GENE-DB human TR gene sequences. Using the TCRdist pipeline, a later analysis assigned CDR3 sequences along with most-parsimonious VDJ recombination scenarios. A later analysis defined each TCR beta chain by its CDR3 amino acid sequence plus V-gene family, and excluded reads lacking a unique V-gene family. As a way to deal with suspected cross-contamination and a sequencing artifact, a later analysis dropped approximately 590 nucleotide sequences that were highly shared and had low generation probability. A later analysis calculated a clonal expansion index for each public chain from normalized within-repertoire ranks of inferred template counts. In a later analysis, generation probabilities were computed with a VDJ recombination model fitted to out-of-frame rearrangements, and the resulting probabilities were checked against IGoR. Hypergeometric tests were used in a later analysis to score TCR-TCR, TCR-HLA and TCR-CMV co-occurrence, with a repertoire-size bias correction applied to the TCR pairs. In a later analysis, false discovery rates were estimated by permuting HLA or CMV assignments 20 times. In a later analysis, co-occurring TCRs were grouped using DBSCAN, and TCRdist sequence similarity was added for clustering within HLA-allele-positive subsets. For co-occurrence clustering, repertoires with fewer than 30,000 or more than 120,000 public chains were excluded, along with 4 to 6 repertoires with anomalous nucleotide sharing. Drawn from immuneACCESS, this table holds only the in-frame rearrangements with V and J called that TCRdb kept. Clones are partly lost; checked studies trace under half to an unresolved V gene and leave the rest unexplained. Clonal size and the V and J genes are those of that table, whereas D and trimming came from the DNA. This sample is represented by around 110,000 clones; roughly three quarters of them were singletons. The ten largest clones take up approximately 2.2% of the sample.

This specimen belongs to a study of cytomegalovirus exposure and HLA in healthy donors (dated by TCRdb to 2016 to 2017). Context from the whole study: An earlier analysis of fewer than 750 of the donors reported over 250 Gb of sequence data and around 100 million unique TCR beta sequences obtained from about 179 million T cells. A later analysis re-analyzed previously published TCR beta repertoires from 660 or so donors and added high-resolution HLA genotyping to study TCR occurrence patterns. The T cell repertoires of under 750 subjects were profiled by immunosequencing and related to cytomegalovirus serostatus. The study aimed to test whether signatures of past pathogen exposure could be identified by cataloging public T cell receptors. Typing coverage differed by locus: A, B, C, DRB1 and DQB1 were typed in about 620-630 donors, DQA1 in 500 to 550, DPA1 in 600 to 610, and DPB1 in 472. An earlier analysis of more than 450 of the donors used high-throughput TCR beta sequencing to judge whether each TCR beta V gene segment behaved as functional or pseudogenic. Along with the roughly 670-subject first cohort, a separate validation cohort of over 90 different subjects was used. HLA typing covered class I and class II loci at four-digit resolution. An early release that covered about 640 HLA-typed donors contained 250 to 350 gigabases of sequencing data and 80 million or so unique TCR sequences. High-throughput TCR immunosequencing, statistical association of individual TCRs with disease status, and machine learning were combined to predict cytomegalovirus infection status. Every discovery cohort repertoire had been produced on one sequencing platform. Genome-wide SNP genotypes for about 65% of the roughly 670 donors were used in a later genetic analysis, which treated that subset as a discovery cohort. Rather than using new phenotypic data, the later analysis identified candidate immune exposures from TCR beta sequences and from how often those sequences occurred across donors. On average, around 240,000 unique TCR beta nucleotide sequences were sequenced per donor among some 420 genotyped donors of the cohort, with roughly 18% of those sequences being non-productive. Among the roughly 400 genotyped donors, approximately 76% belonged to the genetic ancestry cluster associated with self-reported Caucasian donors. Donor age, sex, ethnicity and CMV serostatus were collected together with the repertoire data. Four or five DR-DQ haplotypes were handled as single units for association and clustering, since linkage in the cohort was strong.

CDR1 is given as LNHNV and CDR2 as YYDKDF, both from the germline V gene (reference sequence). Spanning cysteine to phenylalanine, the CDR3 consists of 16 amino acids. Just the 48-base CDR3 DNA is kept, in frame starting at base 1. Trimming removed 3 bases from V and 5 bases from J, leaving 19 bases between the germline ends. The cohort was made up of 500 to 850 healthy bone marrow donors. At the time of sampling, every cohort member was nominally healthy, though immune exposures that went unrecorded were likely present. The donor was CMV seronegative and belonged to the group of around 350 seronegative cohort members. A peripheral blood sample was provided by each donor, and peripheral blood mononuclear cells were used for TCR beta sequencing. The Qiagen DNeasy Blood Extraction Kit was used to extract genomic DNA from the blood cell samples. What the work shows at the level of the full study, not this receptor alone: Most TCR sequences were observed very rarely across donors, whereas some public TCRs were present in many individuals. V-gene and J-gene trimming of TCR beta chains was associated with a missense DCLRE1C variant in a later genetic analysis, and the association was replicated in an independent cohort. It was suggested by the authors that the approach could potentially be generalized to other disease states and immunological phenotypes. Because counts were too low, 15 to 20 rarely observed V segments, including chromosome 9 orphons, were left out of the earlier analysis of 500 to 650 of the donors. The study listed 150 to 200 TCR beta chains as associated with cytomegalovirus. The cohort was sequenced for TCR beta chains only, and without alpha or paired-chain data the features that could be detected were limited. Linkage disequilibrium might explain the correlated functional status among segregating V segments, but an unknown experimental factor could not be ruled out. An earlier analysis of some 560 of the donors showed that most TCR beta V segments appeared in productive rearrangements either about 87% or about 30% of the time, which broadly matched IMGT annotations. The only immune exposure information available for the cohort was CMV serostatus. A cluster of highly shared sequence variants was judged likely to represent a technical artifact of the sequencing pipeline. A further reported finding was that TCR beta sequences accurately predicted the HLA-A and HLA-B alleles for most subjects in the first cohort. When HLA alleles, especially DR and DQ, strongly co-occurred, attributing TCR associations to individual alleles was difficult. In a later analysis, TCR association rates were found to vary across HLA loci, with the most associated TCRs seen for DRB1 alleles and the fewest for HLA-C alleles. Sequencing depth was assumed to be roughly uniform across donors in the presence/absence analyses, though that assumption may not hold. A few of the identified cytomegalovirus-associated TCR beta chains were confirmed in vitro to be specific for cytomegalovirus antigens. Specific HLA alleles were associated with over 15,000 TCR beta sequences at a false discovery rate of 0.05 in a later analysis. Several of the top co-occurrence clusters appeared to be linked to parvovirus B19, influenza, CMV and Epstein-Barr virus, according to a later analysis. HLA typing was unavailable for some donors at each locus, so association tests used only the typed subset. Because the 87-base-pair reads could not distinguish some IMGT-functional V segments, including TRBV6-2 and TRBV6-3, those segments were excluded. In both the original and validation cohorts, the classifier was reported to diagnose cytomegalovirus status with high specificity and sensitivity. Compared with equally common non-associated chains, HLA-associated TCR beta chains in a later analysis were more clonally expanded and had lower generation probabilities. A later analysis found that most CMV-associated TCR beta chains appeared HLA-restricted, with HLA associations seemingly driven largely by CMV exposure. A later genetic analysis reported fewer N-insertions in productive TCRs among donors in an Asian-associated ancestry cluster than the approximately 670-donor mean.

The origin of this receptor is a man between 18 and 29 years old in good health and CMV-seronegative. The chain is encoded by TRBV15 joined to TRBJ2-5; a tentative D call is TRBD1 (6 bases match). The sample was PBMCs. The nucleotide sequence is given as TGTGCCACCAGCAGCCGCGGACAGATCCATGGGGAGACCCAGTACTTC. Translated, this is CATSSRGQIHGETQYF.